This TCR beta chain was sequenced in a study of shared clonotypes between healthy human individuals. Study overall: Used for every donor were three CD4 naive, three CD4 memory, two CD8 naive and one CD8 memory plate. Points from the study as a whole: Among the subsets, naive ones generally showed larger estimated richness than memory ones.

Details on this clone: What it binds is unknown.

The table came from immunoSEQ multiplex PCR; TCRdb's copy has only in-frame clones and leaves some out. The repertoire includes under 600,000 clones, approximately 95% of them detected once, and around 0.066% sits in the top ten. The sequence derives from a woman aged 30 to 39 in good health. Material for sequencing was naive CD4+ T cells sorted from blood. As to subset: CD45RA+ positively selected.

CDR3: CASSRAVAANEQFF. CDR3 coding DNA: TGTGCCAGCAGCAGGGCGGTTGCGGCCAATGAGCAGTTCTTC. J is TRBJ2-1 and V is TRBV25-1, with a possible D match to TRBD1 (5 bases). This CDR3 region has 14 residues. The germline V gene encodes CDR1 MGHDK and CDR2 SYGVNS. V lost 6 bases, J lost 6 bases, and 15 bases lay in between.